This T cell receptor beta chain was retrieved from a study of shared clonotypes between healthy human individuals. Looking at the study overall: With ages of 18 to 49, the donors were two women and a few men. Study results and caveats: A few donors had around 5% of their naive CD4 clonotypes in common. Generally, naive subsets (rather than memory subsets) showed larger estimated richness.

Concerning this clone: Antigen unknown.

Germline V gene lookup returns CDR1 SGHNT and CDR2 YENEEA. This CDR3 has 16 residues. Deletions cut 0 bases from V and 0 bases from J, with 9 bases between. Sorted-subset replicate PCR reactions were performed with approximately 200 ng DNA, corresponding to roughly 30,000 T cell genomes. Clones were sequenced by immunoSEQ multiplex PCR, and TCRdb holds only the in-frame ones, with some missing. The sample lists over 2,000,000 clones; 93% were seen once. The naive CD8 fraction comprised CD45RO-negative cells positively selected for CCR7 and excluded terminally differentiated effector memory CD45RA+ cells.

Sequencing was carried out using naive CD8+ T cells from PBMCs. The genes are TRBV11-3 and TRBJ2-1; D uncertain. The clonotype was recovered from a man aged 18 to 35 in good health. Some clones in this sample may be carry-over from other donors' samples. This CDR3 is CASSLDTISSYNEQFF. In nucleotides, the CDR3 is TGTGCCAGCAGCTTAGATACGATCAGCTCCTACAATGAGCAGTTCTTC.